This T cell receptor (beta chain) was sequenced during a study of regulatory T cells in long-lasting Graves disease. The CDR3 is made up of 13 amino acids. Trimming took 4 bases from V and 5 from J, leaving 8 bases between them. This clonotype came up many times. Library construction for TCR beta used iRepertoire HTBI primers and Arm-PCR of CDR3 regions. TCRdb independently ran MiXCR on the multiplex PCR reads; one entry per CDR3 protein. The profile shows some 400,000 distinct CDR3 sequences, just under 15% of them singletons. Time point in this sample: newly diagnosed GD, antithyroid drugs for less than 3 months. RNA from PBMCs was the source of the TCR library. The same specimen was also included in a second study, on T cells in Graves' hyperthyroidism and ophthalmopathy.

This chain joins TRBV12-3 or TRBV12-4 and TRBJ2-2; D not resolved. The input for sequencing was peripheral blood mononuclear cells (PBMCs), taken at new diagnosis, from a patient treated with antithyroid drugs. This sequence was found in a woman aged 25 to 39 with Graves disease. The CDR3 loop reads CASSWVVTGELFF. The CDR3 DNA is TGTGCCAGCAGTTGGGTCGTTACCGGGGAGCTGTTTTTT.